Below, one TCR beta chain is given with its context. Its antigen is still unknown. TCRdb keeps only in-frame clones here, not all; method: immunoSEQ multiplex PCR. The data show roughly 180,000 clones, approximately 90% seen once. This sample stems from a study of Ad26.COV2.S vaccination and SARS-CoV-2 variants. The CDR3 sequence is 14 residues long. Germline CDR1 reads SGHTA; CDR2 reads FQGNSA. Trimming stripped 5 bases from V and 5 bases from J, with 16 bases between. Study-level findings and limits: Analyses that measured TCR breadth and depth may have underestimated total T cell responses. Recipients of either vaccine or placebo displayed similar breadth of non-spike TCRs. Spike-specific TCR breadth ran higher among vaccine recipients than placebo recipients.

V gene TRBV7-2 combines with J gene TRBJ2-7, with D possibly matching TRBD1 (5 bases). This specimen was peripheral blood, taken after recovery from COVID-19. The origin of this receptor is a human donor who had recovered from COVID-19. The CDR3 loop is CASSLTWGADEQYF. CDR3 DNA sequence: TGTGCCAGCAGCCTTACCTGGGGCGCTGACGAGCAGTACTTC.